This entry is about one T cell receptor (beta chain). Antigen: not known. The donor group consisted entirely of healthy Caucasians. This entry comes from a study of identical twins. General study results and limits: Cord blood beta clonotypes that were abundant carried fewer insertions, and memory repertoires showed no such trend.

TCRdb called the 5' RACE reads again in MiXCR, with one record for every CDR3 protein. The data show hundreds of thousands of distinct CDR3 sequences, with 15% to 20% seen just once and around 13% held by the top ten. The CDR3 is 14 amino acids. Germline CDR1 reads DFQATT; CDR2 reads SNEGSKA (reference sequence). V lost 6 bases, J lost 5 bases, and 5 bases stayed unmatched. These data were also filed under a second study, of T cells expressing NK-cell markers. That paper notes: Expanded NKG2C+ T cell clones had unclear HCMV specificity.

The V and J genes are TRBV20-1 and TRBJ2-3; TRBD2 matches 13 bases. The clonotype was recovered from a young woman in good health. The specimen sequenced was PBMCs. CDR3 bases: TGCAGTGCAAGGACTAGCGGGAGATTAGATACGCAGTATTTT. The encoded protein is CSARTSGRLDTQYF.